This TCR beta chain was identified in a study of shared clonotypes between healthy human individuals. In regard to this clone: The antigen is not known. The same CDR3 can be traced to other DNA sequences in this sample.

Overall study results and limits: There were few donors, and this limited the genetic and exposure-history diversity represented. Despite large depth, rarefaction showed incomplete sorted-subset sequencing.

TCRdb's table, derived via immunoSEQ multiplex PCR, lists solely in-frame clones and lacks some. Of 2 million to 2.5 million clones in the sample, less than 95% were seen once. J lost 6 bases, V lost 4 bases, and 6 bases had no gene match. Germline V gene data show CDR1 as SQVTM and CDR2 as ANQGSEA. This CDR3 is built from 13 residues. The clonotype comes from a man younger than 35 in good health. Some clones in this sample may be carry-over from other donors' samples. This chain links TRBV29-1 with TRBJ2-1; 7 bases are a match to TRBD2. Specimen: naive CD4+ T cells from PBMCs. Specified subset: CD45RA+ positively selected. Here the CDR3 reads CSVVGLAANEQFF. CDR3 DNA sequence: TGCAGCGTTGTAGGCCTAGCGGCCAATGAGCAGTTCTTC.